The 17 T cell receptor beta chains below all came from one sample that was sequenced in a study of T and B cells in COVID-19 patients. Multiplex PCR with BIOMED2 TRB-A/B primer pools amplified TRB rearrangements. TCRdb reanalysed the multiplex PCR reads using MiXCR and keeps one entry per CDR3 protein. The sample carries some 15,000 distinct CDR3 sequences, roughly 29% recorded once. Blood genomic DNA input for TRB amplification was about 240-500 ng. The sample taken for sequencing was blood. These receptors were taken from a human donor who had recovered from COVID-19.

This sequence joins TRBV27 and TRBJ2-3; TRBD2 is a possible D gene (6 bases). Deletions cut 3 bases from V and 0 bases from J, with 7 bases between. Germline CDR1 MNHEY, CDR2 SMNVEV (reference sequence). The CDR3 has 14 amino acids. As DNA, the CDR3 is TGTGCCAGCAGTTTGGGACTGAGCACAGATACGCAGTATTTT. Translated, it gives CASSLGLSTDTQYF.

This clonotype was seen only a few times. The chain uses TRBV7-2 and TRBJ2-7; 8 bases align to TRBD2. The V and J ends lost 3 bases and 0 bases, in that order; junction bases with no gene match: 4. This CDR3 contains 15 residues. CDR1 SGHTA and CDR2 FQGNSA come from the germline V gene. The DNA of the CDR3 is TGTGCCAGCAGCTTTGTGAGCGGGGGCTCCTACGAGCAGTACTTC. Translating it yields CASSFVSGGSYEQYF.

This clonotype is labeled as medium-sized. V and J are TRBV12-3 or TRBV12-4 and TRBJ2-7; no definite D call. The CDR3 has 12 amino acids. The ends were cut back, 9 bases at V and 2 bases at J, with 11 bases in the middle. The CDR3 DNA reads as TGTGCCAGTGCCTTGTCCACCTACGAGCAGTACTTC. Translation gives CASALSTYEQYF.

This clonotype was found a few times. The chain uses TRBV20-1 and TRBJ2-1; tentatively, D is TRBD2 (6 bases). This CDR3 spans 12 amino acids. V lost 3 bases and J lost 5, with 8 bases in between. Germline V gene lookup returns CDR1 DFQATT and CDR2 SNEGSKA (reference sequence). CDR3 sequence: CSARGGNNEQFF. The CDR3 bases are TGCAGTGCTAGGGGGGGAAACAATGAGCAGTTCTTC.

Details on this clonotype: Mismatch with germline at one junction end may stem from a read error. The rearrangement joins TRBV11-3 to TRBJ1-3; 8 bases agree with TRBD1. Looked up from germline, CDR1 is SGHNT and CDR2 is YENEEA. The CDR3 has 14 residues. The CDR3 DNA follows: TGCGCCAGCAGCCAAGGGGTAGGACAGGGCACCATATATTTT. Protein product: CASSQGVGQGTIYF. The full variable domain, with the rest looked up from reference TRBV11-3 and TRBJ1-3, is EAGVVQSPRYKIIEKKQPVAFWCNPISGHNTLYWYLQNLGQGPELLIRYENEEAVDDSQLPKDRFSAERLKGVDSTLKIQPAELGDSAVYLCASSQGVGQGTIYFGEGSWLTVV.

This clonotype was counted between two and nine times. The V gene is TRBV6-2 or TRBV6-3, the J gene TRBJ2-3, with D unresolved. Per the germline V gene, CDR1 is MNHEY and CDR2 is SVGEGT. The CDR3 loop spans 13 amino acids. Deletions cut 5 bases from V and 0 bases from J, with 6 bases between. This CDR3 reads CASSISSTDTQYF. The CDR3 DNA is TGTGCCAGCAGTATATCTAGCACAGATACGCAGTATTTT.

For the CDR3, the DNA is TGTGCCAGCAGCCATCCCGGGACTAGCTACAATGAGCAGTTCTTC. Residues: CASSHPGTSYNEQFF. The chain is built from TRBV5-4 and TRBJ2-1; 8 bases are a match to TRBD2. V lost 4 bases to trimming and J lost 3 bases; unmatched junction nucleotides: 6. CDR3 length: 15 residues. Germline CDR1 SGHNT, CDR2 YYREEE (reference sequence).

V usage is TRBV6-5 and J usage is TRBJ2-1, with 12 bases lining up with TRBD2. V shed 6 bases, J shed 5 bases, and the junction held 8 bases outside the gene matches. This CDR3 has 16 amino acids. Germline CDR1 is MNHEY and CDR2 is SVGAGI. CDR3 in DNA: TGTGCCAGCAGCCCTGGACTAGCGGGAACTCACAATGAGCAGTTCTTC. Its translation: CASSPGLAGTHNEQFF.

This clonotype turned up a few times. The rearrangement links TRBV7-2 to TRBJ2-1; 9 bases line up with TRBD1. Losses at the gene ends were 5 bases for V and 8 bases for J; bases not matched to a gene: 10. In germline, CDR1 is SGHTA, CDR2 FQGNSA. CDR3 length equals 15 residues. Here the CDR3 reads CASSIGGQGNHEQFF. Written as DNA, the CDR3 is TGTGCCAGCAGCATAGGGGGACAGGGTAATCATGAGCAGTTCTTC.

This clonotype was observed a few times. This rearrangement joins TRBV20-1 to TRBJ1-6, with D possibly TRBD1 on 6 matching bases. This CDR3 comprises 19 residues. Germline V gives CDR1 DFQATT, CDR2 SNEGSKA (reference sequence). V was pared by 5 bases and J by 4 bases, with 27 bases between. The CDR3 coding sequence is TGCAGTGCTCCCCGGGCAGGGGTGCCAATGGGGTCTTATAATTCACCCCTCCACTTT. It encodes CSAPRAGVPMGSYNSPLHF.

The rearrangement joins TRBV18 to TRBJ1-5; the D is unclear. CDR1 is KGHSH, CDR2 LQKENI, per germline. Deletions cut 2 bases from V and 5 bases from J, with 7 bases between. This CDR3 is 13 amino acids long. The chain's CDR3 is CASSPSSYQPQHF. CDR3 sequence (DNA): TGTGCCAGCTCACCATCTTCTTATCAGCCCCAGCATTTT. Full variable domain (rest looked up from reference TRBV18 and TRBJ1-5): NAGVMQNPRHLVRRRGQEARLRCSPMKGHSHVYWYRQLPEEGLKFMVYLQKENIIDESGMPKERFSAEFPKEGPSILRIQQVVRGDSAAYFCASSPSSYQPQHFGDGTRLSIL.

This clonotype qualifies as medium-sized. The rearrangement links TRBV19 to TRBJ1-3, with D uncertain. The V end lost 4 bases, the J end lost 0 bases, and 1 base lay between the germline ends. CDR1 is LNHDA, CDR2 SQIVND, per germline (reference sequence). This CDR3 is 12 amino acids long. The CDR3 loop reads CASSNSGNTIYF. For the CDR3, the DNA is TGTGCCAGTAGTAACTCTGGAAACACCATATATTTT.

This clonotype is medium-sized in the sample. The J gene is TRBJ2-5, the V gene TRBV19; 8 nucleotides match TRBD2. This CDR3 has 14 residues. Losses at the gene ends were 7 bases for V and 3 bases for J; bases not matched to a gene: 7. The germline CDR1 and CDR2 sequences are LNHDA and SQIVND (reference sequence). The CDR3 is CASMDPGGKETQYF. The CDR3 nucleotides read TGTGCCAGTATGGATCCGGGGGGGAAAGAGACCCAGTACTTC.

This chain uses TRBV6-5 with TRBJ1-3; a possible D gene is TRBD1 (6 bases). Looked up from germline, CDR1 is MNHEY and CDR2 is SVGAGI. This CDR3 contains 17 residues. The ends were cut back, 0 bases at V and 0 bases at J, with 12 bases in the middle. The CDR3 sequence is CASSYSSGAFSGNTIYF. Written as DNA, the CDR3 is TGTGCCAGCAGTTACTCTTCGGGGGCTTTCTCTGGAAACACCATATATTTT.

The rearrangement uses TRBV7-2 and TRBJ2-2; 8 bases align to TRBD2. This CDR3 is built from 21 residues. Germline lookup yields CDR1 SGHTA and CDR2 FQGNSA. V dropped 2 bases and J dropped 4; count of bases not matched to a gene: 21. This chain's CDR3 is CASSLSAGVTLSFRGTGELFF. CDR3 coding DNA: TGTGCCAGCAGCTTATCAGCGGGAGTAACTCTCTCCTTTCGGGGCACCGGGGAGCTGTTTTTT.

This clonotype is deemed medium-sized. This chain connects TRBV30 to TRBJ1-6; unclear D gene. The CDR3 has 14 residues. Germline CDR1 reads GTSNPN; CDR2 reads SVGIG (reference sequence). The germline V and J ends were trimmed by 2 bases and 10 bases, with 15 bases remaining between them. The CDR3 loop reads CAWSPSTAGSPLHF. Written as DNA, the CDR3 is TGTGCCTGGAGTCCCTCGACTGCGGGGTCACCCCTCCACTTT.

This clonotype appeared a few times. The rearrangement joins TRBV27 to TRBJ1-2; 10 bases match TRBD1. The CDR3 contains 16 residues. Germline CDR1 reads MNHEY; CDR2 reads SMNVEV (reference sequence). Losses at the gene ends were 4 bases for V and 5 bases for J; bases not matched to a gene: 10. Here the CDR3 DNA reads TGTGCCAGCAGTTCTTTCGGACAGGGGGTTTCGTATGGCTACACCTTC. Its protein is CASSSFGQGVSYGYTF.